This T cell receptor (beta chain) was sequenced for a study of T cells in narcolepsy. This CDR3 region has 17 residues. Trimming cost V 1 base and J 2 bases; bases outside gene matches: 10. Germline values: CDR1 MGHRA, CDR2 YSYEKL. Libraries were prepared by immunoSEQ multiplex PCR; TCRdb keeps only in-frame clonotypes and omits some of them. The repertoire holds about 40,000 clones, with 88% as singletons. The chain carries TRBV4-1 and TRBJ1-2, with 7 positions matching TRBD1. This clonotype originated in a human donor with narcolepsy. Sequencing input: CD45RA- memory CD4+ T cells from PBMCs. The CDR3 region is CASSQGTLDRPNYGYTF. The CDR3 nucleotides read TGCGCCAGCAGCCAAGGGACCTTGGACAGGCCCAACTATGGCTACACCTTC.